These T cell receptor beta chains were read from a single sample in a study of early stage breast cancer tumors. Assay: immunoSEQ multiplex PCR; the TCRdb copy retains only in-frame clones and omits some. The profile shows fewer than 75,000 clones, 65% to 80% of them singletons. Sample: blood. Receptors originate from a person aged 25 to 45 with breast cancer. CDR3s include the opening cysteine and the closing phenylalanine or tryptophan. Fields, in order: V gene, J gene, clone size, D gene, CDR3 protein, CDR3 DNA. A D gene is named only where the DNA matches it firmly. Clone size is shown for a subset of rows, as once, few, many or a class of expanded clone.

v_gene: TRBV19
j_gene: TRBJ2-1
abundance: few
d_gene: TRBD2
CDR3aa: CASSPEGLAPNEQFF
CDR3nt: TGTGCCAGTAGTCCAGAGGGACTAGCCCCCAATGAGCAGTTCTTC

v_gene: TRBV30
j_gene: TRBJ2-7
abundance: once
d_gene: TRBD2
CDR3aa: CAWIGRGTYEQYF
CDR3nt: TGTGCCTGGATTGGGCGGGGGACCTACGAGCAGTACTTC

v_gene: TRBV21-1
j_gene: TRBJ2-7
abundance: -
d_gene: -
CDR3aa: CASSKEKGAGDEQYF
CDR3nt: TGTGCCAGCAGCAAGGAAAAGGGGGCGGGAGACGAGCAGTACTTC

v_gene: TRBV29-1
j_gene: TRBJ2-5
abundance: -
d_gene: TRBD1
CDR3aa: CSVDWDREETQYF
CDR3nt: TGCAGCGTTGATTGGGACAGAGAAGAGACCCAGTACTTC

v_gene: TRBV10-1
j_gene: TRBJ2-2
abundance: -
d_gene: -
CDR3aa: CASSGAEEGAGELFF
CDR3nt: TGCGCCAGCAGTGGGGCGGAGGAGGGGGCCGGGGAGCTGTTTTTT

v_gene: TRBV28
j_gene: TRBJ1-1
abundance: -
d_gene: TRBD1
CDR3aa: CASRTGEVTEAFF
CDR3nt: TGTGCCAGCAGGACAGGGGAAGTCACTGAAGCTTTCTTT

v_gene: TRBV18
j_gene: TRBJ1-1
abundance: -
d_gene: -
CDR3aa: CASSPLVPGVRTEAFF
CDR3nt: TGTGCCAGCTCGCCTCTAGTACCCGGGGTGAGAACTGAAGCTTTCTTT

v_gene: TRBV7-9
j_gene: TRBJ1-1
abundance: -
d_gene: -
CDR3aa: CASSARQVNTEAFF
CDR3nt: TGTGCCAGCAGCGCCCGACAGGTGAACACTGAAGCTTTCTTT

v_gene: TRBV4-2
j_gene: TRBJ1-6
abundance: few
d_gene: -
CDR3aa: CASSRQTNSPLHF
CDR3nt: TGTGCCAGCAGCCGGCAGACTAATTCACCCCTCCACTTT

v_gene: TRBV6-5
j_gene: TRBJ1-3
abundance: -
d_gene: TRBD1
CDR3aa: CASSYDRASGNTIYF
CDR3nt: TGTGCCAGCAGTTACGACAGGGCGTCTGGAAACACCATATATTTT

v_gene: TRBV27
j_gene: TRBJ2-7
abundance: few
d_gene: TRBD2
CDR3aa: CASSKDRGLAGGYEQYF
CDR3nt: TGTGCCAGCAGTAAGGACAGAGGACTAGCGGGAGGCTACGAGCAGTACTTC

v_gene: TRBV7-8
j_gene: TRBJ1-2
abundance: -
d_gene: -
CDR3aa: CASSYQLRTNYGYTF
CDR3nt: TGTGCCAGCAGCTACCAACTACGTACGAACTATGGCTACACCTTC

v_gene: TRBV2
j_gene: TRBJ1-5
abundance: once
d_gene: -
CDR3aa: CASSLGGLGQPQHF
CDR3nt: TGTGCCAGCAGCCTAGGGGGTCTGGGTCAGCCCCAGCATTTT

v_gene: TRBV5-1
j_gene: TRBJ2-3
abundance: -
d_gene: TRBD2
CDR3aa: CASWLAGADTQYF
CDR3nt: TGCGCCAGCTGGCTAGCGGGAGCAGATACGCAGTATTTT

v_gene: TRBV6-5
j_gene: TRBJ2-7
abundance: -
d_gene: TRBD2
CDR3aa: CASSSGNEQYF
CDR3nt: TGTGCCAGCTCTAGCGGGAACGAGCAGTACTTC

v_gene: TRBV5-1
j_gene: TRBJ2-1
abundance: -
d_gene: TRBD2
CDR3aa: CASGQRGAYNEQFF
CDR3nt: TGCGCCAGCGGCCAGCGGGGAGCCTACAATGAGCAGTTCTTC

v_gene: TRBV2
j_gene: TRBJ1-1
abundance: few
d_gene: -
CDR3aa: CASSAGVMNTEAFF
CDR3nt: TGTGCCAGCAGTGCAGGGGTCATGAACACTGAAGCTTTCTTT

v_gene: TRBV5-1
j_gene: TRBJ2-1
abundance: -
d_gene: TRBD2
CDR3aa: CASSGTSGNNEQFF
CDR3nt: TGCGCCAGCAGCGGGACTAGCGGGAATAATGAGCAGTTCTTC

v_gene: TRBV29-1
j_gene: TRBJ1-1
abundance: -
d_gene: -
CDR3aa: CSVVGAGEWDTEAFF
CDR3nt: TGCAGCGTTGTGGGTGCAGGGGAGTGGGACACTGAAGCTTTCTTT

v_gene: TRBV2
j_gene: TRBJ2-1
abundance: -
d_gene: -
CDR3aa: CASSEVAIISYNEQFF
CDR3nt: TGTGCCAGCAGTGAAGTCGCGATCATCTCCTACAATGAGCAGTTCTTC

v_gene: TRBV7-2
j_gene: TRBJ1-6
abundance: few
d_gene: TRBD1
CDR3aa: CASSPGQGTGAPLHF
CDR3nt: TGTGCCAGCAGCCCGGGACAGGGTACTGGGGCACCCCTCCACTTT

v_gene: TRBV5-6
j_gene: TRBJ1-2
abundance: -
d_gene: -
CDR3aa: CASSLSRLYGYTF
CDR3nt: TGTGCCAGCAGCTTGTCACGGCTCTATGGCTACACCTTC

v_gene: TRBV6-4
j_gene: TRBJ2-2
abundance: -
d_gene: -
CDR3aa: CASSPSAADTGELFF
CDR3nt: TGTGCCAGCAGTCCTAGCGCCGCCGACACCGGGGAGCTGTTTTTT

v_gene: TRBV7-9
j_gene: TRBJ2-5
abundance: -
d_gene: TRBD1
CDR3aa: CASSSGQGQETQYF
CDR3nt: TGTGCCAGCAGCTCTGGACAGGGACAAGAGACCCAGTACTTC

v_gene: TRBV5-1
j_gene: TRBJ1-4
abundance: -
d_gene: -
CDR3aa: CASSLVGYVEKLFF
CDR3nt: TGCGCCAGCAGCTTGGTGGGGTATGTCGAAAAACTGTTTTTT

v_gene: TRBV27
j_gene: TRBJ2-1
abundance: -
d_gene: TRBD2
CDR3aa: CASSLIRGGLKFNEQFF
CDR3nt: TGTGCCAGCAGCCTAATCCGGGGGGGCCTGAAATTCAATGAGCAGTTCTTC

v_gene: TRBV7-9
j_gene: TRBJ2-3
abundance: -
d_gene: TRBD1
CDR3aa: CASSAGQGEADTQYF
CDR3nt: TGTGCCAGCAGCGCAGGACAGGGCGAGGCAGATACGCAGTATTTT

v_gene: TRBV4-2
j_gene: TRBJ1-5
abundance: -
d_gene: -
CDR3aa: CASSQVIQSNQPQHF
CDR3nt: TGTGCCAGCAGCCAAGTAATTCAAAGCAATCAGCCCCAGCATTTT

v_gene: TRBV11-2
j_gene: TRBJ2-7
abundance: -
d_gene: -
CDR3aa: CASSWGYEQYF
CDR3nt: TGTGCCAGCAGCTGGGGCTACGAGCAGTACTTC

v_gene: TRBV7-2
j_gene: TRBJ2-7
abundance: -
d_gene: -
CDR3aa: CASSLVGGDEQYF
CDR3nt: TGTGCCAGCAGCTTAGTAGGCGGTGACGAGCAGTACTTC

v_gene: TRBV5-1
j_gene: TRBJ1-4
abundance: -
d_gene: -
CDR3aa: CASSFTGGEKLFF
CDR3nt: TGCGCCAGCAGCTTTACCGGGGGGGAAAAACTGTTTTTT

v_gene: TRBV4-2
j_gene: TRBJ2-2
abundance: -
d_gene: TRBD2
CDR3aa: CASSPSREGLADTGELFF
CDR3nt: TGTGCCAGCAGCCCCTCCCGAGAGGGACTAGCAGACACCGGGGAGCTGTTTTTT

v_gene: TRBV6-5
j_gene: TRBJ1-2
abundance: -
d_gene: -
CDR3aa: CPGVREGYGYTF
CDR3nt: TGTCCGGGGGTCAGGGAGGGCTATGGCTACACCTTC

v_gene: TRBV19
j_gene: TRBJ2-5
abundance: -
d_gene: -
CDR3aa: CATLDPTEETQYF
CDR3nt: TGTGCCACTTTAGACCCGACGGAAGAGACCCAGTACTTC

v_gene: TRBV15
j_gene: TRBJ2-3
abundance: -
d_gene: -
CDR3aa: CATLNVPGARADTQYF
CDR3nt: TGTGCCACCCTAAACGTCCCAGGGGCAAGGGCAGATACGCAGTATTTT

v_gene: TRBV6-4
j_gene: TRBJ1-5
abundance: -
d_gene: -
CDR3aa: CASSDRENQPQHF
CDR3nt: TGTGCCAGCAGTGATCGAGAGAATCAGCCCCAGCATTTT

v_gene: TRBV5-3
j_gene: TRBJ2-5
abundance: once
d_gene: -
CDR3aa: CARSSNLRRETQYF
CDR3nt: TGTGCCAGAAGCTCGAATTTGAGACGGGAGACCCAGTACTTC

v_gene: TRBV7-9
j_gene: TRBJ2-2
abundance: -
d_gene: TRBD1
CDR3aa: CASVWDRVNTGELFF
CDR3nt: TGTGCCAGCGTATGGGACAGGGTTAACACCGGGGAGCTGTTTTTT

v_gene: TRBV30
j_gene: TRBJ2-5
abundance: -
d_gene: -
CDR3aa: CAWSVQETQYF
CDR3nt: TGTGCCTGGAGTGTACAAGAGACCCAGTACTTC

v_gene: TRBV18
j_gene: TRBJ1-1
abundance: few
d_gene: TRBD1
CDR3aa: CASSDPDRGAFF
CDR3nt: TGTGCCAGCTCAGATCCTGACAGGGGAGCTTTCTTT

v_gene: TRBV9
j_gene: TRBJ2-3
abundance: -
d_gene: -
CDR3aa: CASSVGVQSTDTQYF
CDR3nt: TGTGCCAGCAGCGTAGGTGTACAAAGCACAGATACGCAGTATTTT